The rows below give T cell receptor beta chains drawn from one sample of a study of blood T cell repertoires in COVID-19. Assay used: immunoSEQ multiplex PCR; TCRdb lists only in-frame clones, some missing. Found here are around 190,000 clones, about 88% of them singletons; the top ten hold 1.1%. Sample: peripheral blood. The receptors were sampled from a man aged 25 to 40 with acute or convalescent COVID-19. CDR3s include the opening cysteine and the closing phenylalanine or tryptophan. Each record gives: J gene, clone size, V gene, D gene, CDR3 protein, CDR3 DNA. The D gene is left open where the match is weak. Clone size appears in some rows only: once, few, many, or a class for an expanded clone.

TRBJ2-4	few	TRBV6-5	NA	CASSRAGMAKNIQYF	TGTGCCAGCAGCCGGGCGGGGATGGCCAAAAACATTCAGTACTTC
TRBJ2-2	NA	TRBV6-4	TRBD2	CASKELAGVTTGELFF	TGTGCCAGCAAAGAACTAGCGGGAGTTACTACCGGGGAGCTGTTTTTT
TRBJ2-7	NA	TRBV7-8	NA	CASSSGGSYEQYF	TGTGCCAGCAGCTCCGGCGGGTCCTACGAGCAGTACTTC
TRBJ2-3	NA	TRBV5-1	NA	CASGADSPDTQYF	TGCGCCAGCGGGGCGGACAGTCCAGATACGCAGTATTTT
TRBJ2-3	NA	TRBV5-8	TRBD1	CASSLAGGRDTQYF	TGTGCCAGCAGCTTGGCAGGGGGCAGGGATACGCAGTATTTT
TRBJ2-7	few	TRBV6-1	TRBD1	CASSEPDRGLPYEQYF	TGTGCCAGCAGTGAACCGGACAGGGGCCTTCCCTACGAGCAGTACTTC
TRBJ1-5	NA	TRBV2	NA	CASSRTVRTEAQHF	TGTGCCAGCAGTAGGACTGTCCGTACGGAGGCCCAGCATTTT
TRBJ2-1	once	TRBV10-3	NA	CAISESEGAVNNEQFF	TGTGCCATCAGTGAGTCAGAGGGCGCCGTGAACAATGAGCAGTTCTTC
TRBJ1-2	NA	TRBV6-5	TRBD1	CASSFSQGAGGYTF	TGTGCCAGCAGTTTTTCTCAGGGGGCGGGAGGCTACACCTTC
TRBJ1-3	NA	TRBV11-2	NA	CASSLVRGSGNTIYF	TGTGCCAGCAGCTTAGTAAGGGGCTCTGGAAACACCATATATTTT
TRBJ1-5	NA	TRBV6-5	TRBD1	CASRQGGAPNQPQHF	TGTGCCAGCAGACAGGGGGGGGCCCCTAATCAGCCCCAGCATTTT
TRBJ2-7	once	TRBV4-1	NA	CASSRRTDLTEQYF	TGCGCCAGCAGCCGCAGGACAGACCTGACCGAGCAGTACTTC
TRBJ1-2	NA	TRBV6-5	NA	CASSYTGNYGYTF	TGTGCCAGCAGTTACACGGGGAACTATGGCTACACCTTC
TRBJ2-1	NA	TRBV29-1	NA	CSAVPRENEQFF	TGCAGCGCCGTACCCAGGGAAAATGAGCAGTTCTTC
TRBJ1-5	NA	TRBV2	TRBD1	CASSEGGHRGQSQHF	TGTGCCAGCAGTGAAGGGGGACACAGGGGGCAGTCCCAGCATTTT